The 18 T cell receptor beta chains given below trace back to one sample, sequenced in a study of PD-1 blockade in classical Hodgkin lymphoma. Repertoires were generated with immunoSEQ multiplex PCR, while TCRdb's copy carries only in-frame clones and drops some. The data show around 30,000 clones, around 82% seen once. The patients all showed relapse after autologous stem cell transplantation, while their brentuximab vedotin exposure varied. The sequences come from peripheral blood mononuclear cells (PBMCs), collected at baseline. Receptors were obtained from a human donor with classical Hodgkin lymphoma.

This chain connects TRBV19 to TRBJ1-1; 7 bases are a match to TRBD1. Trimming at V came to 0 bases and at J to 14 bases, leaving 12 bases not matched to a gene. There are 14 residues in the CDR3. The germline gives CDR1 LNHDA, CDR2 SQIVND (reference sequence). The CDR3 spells CASSIEGGRPSYFF. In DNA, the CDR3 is TGTGCCAGTAGTATAGAAGGGGGCCGCCCAAGTTACTTCTTT.

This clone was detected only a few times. CDR3 bases: TGCGCCAGCAGCTTGCGGCAGGGGGTGAAGAACTATGGCTACACCTTC. Its translation: CASSLRQGVKNYGYTF. The V gene is TRBV5-1, the J gene TRBJ1-2; 7 positions match TRBD1. The V gene end was trimmed by 1 base and the J gene end by 2 bases; junction bases not matched to a gene: 8. The CDR3 runs to 16 residues. Germline V CDR1 and CDR2: SGHRS, YFSETQ.

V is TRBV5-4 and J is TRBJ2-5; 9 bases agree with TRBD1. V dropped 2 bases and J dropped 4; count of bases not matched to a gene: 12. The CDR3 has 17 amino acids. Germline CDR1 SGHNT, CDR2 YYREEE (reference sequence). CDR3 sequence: CASSLPPGQGEGETQYF. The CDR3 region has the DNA TGTGCCAGCAGCTTACCACCGGGACAGGGAGAGGGAGAGACCCAGTACTTC. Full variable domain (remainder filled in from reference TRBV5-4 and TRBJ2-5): ETGVTQSPTHLIKTRGQQVTLRCSSQSGHNTVSWYQQALGQGPQFIFQYYREEENGRGNFPPRFSGLQFPNYSSELNVNALELDDSALYLCASSLPPGQGEGETQYFGPGTRLLVL.

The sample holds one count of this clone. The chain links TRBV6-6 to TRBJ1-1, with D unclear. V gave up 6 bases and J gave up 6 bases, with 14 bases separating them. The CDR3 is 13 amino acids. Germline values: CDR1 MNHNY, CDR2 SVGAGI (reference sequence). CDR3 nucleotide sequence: TGTGCCAGCAGCACGTACGGAGGGTCTGAAGCTTTCTTT. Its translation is CASSTYGGSEAFF.

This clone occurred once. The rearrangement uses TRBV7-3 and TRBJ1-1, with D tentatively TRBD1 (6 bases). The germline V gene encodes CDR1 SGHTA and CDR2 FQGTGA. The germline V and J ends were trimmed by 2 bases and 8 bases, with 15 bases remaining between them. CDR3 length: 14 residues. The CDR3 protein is CASSLSGESAEAFF. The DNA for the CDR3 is TGTGCCAGCAGCTTATCAGGGGAGAGCGCAGAAGCTTTCTTT.

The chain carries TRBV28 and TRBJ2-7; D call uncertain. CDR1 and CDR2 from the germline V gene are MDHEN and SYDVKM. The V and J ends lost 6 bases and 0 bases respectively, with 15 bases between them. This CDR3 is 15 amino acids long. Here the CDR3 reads CASSPPLRYSYEQYF. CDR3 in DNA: TGTGCCAGCAGCCCCCCTCTCAGGTACTCCTACGAGCAGTACTTC.

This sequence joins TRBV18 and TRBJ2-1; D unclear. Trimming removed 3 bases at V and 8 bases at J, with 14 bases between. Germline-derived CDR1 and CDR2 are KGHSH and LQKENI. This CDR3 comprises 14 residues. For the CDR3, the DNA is TGTGCCAGCTCACCGAACGGAATTCTCGATGAGCAGTTCTTC. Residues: CASSPNGILDEQFF.

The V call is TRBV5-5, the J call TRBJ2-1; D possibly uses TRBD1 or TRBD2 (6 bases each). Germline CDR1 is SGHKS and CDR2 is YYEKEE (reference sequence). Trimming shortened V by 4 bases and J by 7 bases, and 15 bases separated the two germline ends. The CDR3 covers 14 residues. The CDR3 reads CASSHWGAGNEQFF. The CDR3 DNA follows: TGTGCCAGCAGCCACTGGGGGGCGGGGAATGAGCAGTTCTTC.

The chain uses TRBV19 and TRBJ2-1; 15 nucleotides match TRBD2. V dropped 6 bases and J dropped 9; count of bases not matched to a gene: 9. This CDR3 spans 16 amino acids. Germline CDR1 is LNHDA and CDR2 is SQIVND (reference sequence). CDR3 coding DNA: TGTGCCAGTAGACCGGGACTAGCGGGGGGTACAAGTGAGCAGTTCTTC. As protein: CASRPGLAGGTSEQFF. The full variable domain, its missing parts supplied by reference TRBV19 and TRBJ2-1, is DGGITQSPKYLFRKEGQNVTLSCEQNLNHDAMYWYRQDPGQGLRLIYYSQIVNDFQKGDIAEGYSVSREKKESFPLTVTSAQKNPTAFYLCASRPGLAGGTSEQFFGPGTRLTVL.

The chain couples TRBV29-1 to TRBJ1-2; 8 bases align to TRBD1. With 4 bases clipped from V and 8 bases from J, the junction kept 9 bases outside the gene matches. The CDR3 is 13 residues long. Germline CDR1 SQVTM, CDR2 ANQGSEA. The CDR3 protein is CSVGADRGRGYTF. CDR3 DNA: TGCAGCGTTGGGGCCGACAGGGGCCGAGGCTACACCTTC.

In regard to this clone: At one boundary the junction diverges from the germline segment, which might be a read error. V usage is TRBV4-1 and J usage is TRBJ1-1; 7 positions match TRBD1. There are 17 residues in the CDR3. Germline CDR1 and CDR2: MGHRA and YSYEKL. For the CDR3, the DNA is TGCGTCAGCAGCAAAGGGGTACAGGGGACCTTGAACACTGAAGCTTTCTTT. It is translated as CVSSKGVQGTLNTEAFF.

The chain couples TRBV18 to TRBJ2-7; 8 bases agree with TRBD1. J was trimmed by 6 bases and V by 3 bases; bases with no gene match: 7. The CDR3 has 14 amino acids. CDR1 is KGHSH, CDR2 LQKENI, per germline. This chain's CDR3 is CASSPRQGSGEQYF. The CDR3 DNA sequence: TGTGCCAGCTCACCCCGACAGGGGTCGGGCGAGCAGTACTTC.

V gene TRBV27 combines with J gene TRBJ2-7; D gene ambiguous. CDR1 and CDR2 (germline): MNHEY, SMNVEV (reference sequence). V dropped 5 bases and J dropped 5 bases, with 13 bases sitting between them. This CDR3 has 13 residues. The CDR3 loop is CASSLSGFDEQYF. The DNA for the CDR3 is TGTGCCAGCAGTCTCTCAGGCTTCGACGAGCAGTACTTC.

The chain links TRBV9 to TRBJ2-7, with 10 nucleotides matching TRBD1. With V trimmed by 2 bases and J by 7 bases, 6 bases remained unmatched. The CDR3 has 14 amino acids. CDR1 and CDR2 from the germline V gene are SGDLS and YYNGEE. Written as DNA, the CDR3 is TGTGCCAGCAGCGTCCGGGACAGGGGACCTGAGCAGTACTTC. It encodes CASSVRDRGPEQYF.

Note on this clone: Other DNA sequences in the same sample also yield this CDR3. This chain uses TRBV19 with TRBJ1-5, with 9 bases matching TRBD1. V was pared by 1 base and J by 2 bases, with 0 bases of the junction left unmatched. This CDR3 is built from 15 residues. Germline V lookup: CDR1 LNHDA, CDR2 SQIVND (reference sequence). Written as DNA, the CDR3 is TGTGCCAGTAGTATAGGGGACAGGGGCAATCAGCCCCAGCATTTT. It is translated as CASSIGDRGNQPQHF.

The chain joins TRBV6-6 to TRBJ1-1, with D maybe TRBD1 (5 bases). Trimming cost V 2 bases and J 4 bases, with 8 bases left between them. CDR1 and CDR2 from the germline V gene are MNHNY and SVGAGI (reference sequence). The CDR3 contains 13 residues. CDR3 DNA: TGTGCCAGCAGTTACATCGGGGGCACTGAAGCTTTCTTT. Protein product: CASSYIGGTEAFF.

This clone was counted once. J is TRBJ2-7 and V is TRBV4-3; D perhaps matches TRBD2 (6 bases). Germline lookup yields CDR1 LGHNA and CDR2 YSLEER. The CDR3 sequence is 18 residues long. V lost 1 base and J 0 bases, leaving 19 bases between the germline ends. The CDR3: CASSQALYFAGSSYEQYF. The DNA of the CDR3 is TGCGCCAGCAGCCAAGCCCTTTACTTCGCGGGGAGCTCCTACGAGCAGTACTTC.

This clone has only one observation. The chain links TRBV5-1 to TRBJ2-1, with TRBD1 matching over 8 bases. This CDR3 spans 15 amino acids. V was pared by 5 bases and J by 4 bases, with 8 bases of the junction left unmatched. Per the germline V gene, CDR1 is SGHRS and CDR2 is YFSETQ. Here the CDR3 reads CASSFGQGSYNEQFF. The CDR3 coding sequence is TGCGCCAGCAGTTTCGGACAGGGTTCTTACAATGAGCAGTTCTTC.